The entry below gives a single T cell receptor (beta chain) sequence along with its context. The entry originates in a study of shared clonotypes between healthy human individuals. Study as a whole: Per donor, CD8 memory used one plate, CD8 naive used two, CD4 memory used three and CD4 naive used three.

Germline CDR1 is SGHAT and CDR2 is FQNNGV. This CDR3 is built from 12 residues. V lost 7 bases to trimming and J lost 2 bases, with 7 bases between them. Some clones are missing from TCRdb's copy, which holds only in-frame ones; the method was immunoSEQ multiplex PCR. Of hundreds of thousands of clones listed, 85% to 95% are singletons. Terminally differentiated effector memory CD45RA+ cells were excluded by CCR7 positive selection of CD45RO-negative cells. The study drew its donors from healthy HIV-negative adults without recent acute infections or vaccinations. The V and J genes are TRBV11-2 and TRBJ2-3; D is uncertain. The sample taken for sequencing was naive CD8+ T cells sorted from blood. This TCR was sampled from a man aged 25 to 40 in good health. The CDR3, as DNA: TGTGCCAGCAATGGGATCACAGATACGCAGTATTTT. This sequence encodes CASNGITDTQYF.